The T cell receptor beta chain described here comes from a study of CD4 T cells in relation to SARS-CoV-2 and coronaviruses. Looking at the study overall: Crossreactive spike epitopes shared across donors were mapped to their HLA restriction. Study-wide results and caveats: Samples before the pandemic and after infection were not matched within any donor.

As to this clone: Its target is unknown.

This CDR3 contains 16 residues. Trimming took 0 bases from V and 8 from J; bases not matched to a gene: 11. Germline CDR1 SGDLS, CDR2 YYNGEE. Unexposed donor CD4+ T cells date from 2011-2018, before the COVID-19 pandemic. Naive and memory CD4+ T cells came from enriched cryopreserved PBMCs. Generated by immunoSEQ multiplex PCR, the TCRdb table keeps only in-frame clones and is missing some. The sample includes about 65,000 clones, around 87% of them seen just once. This receptor was identified in a human donor in good health. The J gene is TRBJ2-3, the V gene TRBV9, with 8 bases fitting TRBD1. Sequences were obtained from memory CD4+ T cells from PBMCs. The CDR3, as DNA: TGTGCCAGCAGCGTAGGTAGGACAGGGATAATAGGTACGCAGTATTTT. As protein: CASSVGRTGIIGTQYF.